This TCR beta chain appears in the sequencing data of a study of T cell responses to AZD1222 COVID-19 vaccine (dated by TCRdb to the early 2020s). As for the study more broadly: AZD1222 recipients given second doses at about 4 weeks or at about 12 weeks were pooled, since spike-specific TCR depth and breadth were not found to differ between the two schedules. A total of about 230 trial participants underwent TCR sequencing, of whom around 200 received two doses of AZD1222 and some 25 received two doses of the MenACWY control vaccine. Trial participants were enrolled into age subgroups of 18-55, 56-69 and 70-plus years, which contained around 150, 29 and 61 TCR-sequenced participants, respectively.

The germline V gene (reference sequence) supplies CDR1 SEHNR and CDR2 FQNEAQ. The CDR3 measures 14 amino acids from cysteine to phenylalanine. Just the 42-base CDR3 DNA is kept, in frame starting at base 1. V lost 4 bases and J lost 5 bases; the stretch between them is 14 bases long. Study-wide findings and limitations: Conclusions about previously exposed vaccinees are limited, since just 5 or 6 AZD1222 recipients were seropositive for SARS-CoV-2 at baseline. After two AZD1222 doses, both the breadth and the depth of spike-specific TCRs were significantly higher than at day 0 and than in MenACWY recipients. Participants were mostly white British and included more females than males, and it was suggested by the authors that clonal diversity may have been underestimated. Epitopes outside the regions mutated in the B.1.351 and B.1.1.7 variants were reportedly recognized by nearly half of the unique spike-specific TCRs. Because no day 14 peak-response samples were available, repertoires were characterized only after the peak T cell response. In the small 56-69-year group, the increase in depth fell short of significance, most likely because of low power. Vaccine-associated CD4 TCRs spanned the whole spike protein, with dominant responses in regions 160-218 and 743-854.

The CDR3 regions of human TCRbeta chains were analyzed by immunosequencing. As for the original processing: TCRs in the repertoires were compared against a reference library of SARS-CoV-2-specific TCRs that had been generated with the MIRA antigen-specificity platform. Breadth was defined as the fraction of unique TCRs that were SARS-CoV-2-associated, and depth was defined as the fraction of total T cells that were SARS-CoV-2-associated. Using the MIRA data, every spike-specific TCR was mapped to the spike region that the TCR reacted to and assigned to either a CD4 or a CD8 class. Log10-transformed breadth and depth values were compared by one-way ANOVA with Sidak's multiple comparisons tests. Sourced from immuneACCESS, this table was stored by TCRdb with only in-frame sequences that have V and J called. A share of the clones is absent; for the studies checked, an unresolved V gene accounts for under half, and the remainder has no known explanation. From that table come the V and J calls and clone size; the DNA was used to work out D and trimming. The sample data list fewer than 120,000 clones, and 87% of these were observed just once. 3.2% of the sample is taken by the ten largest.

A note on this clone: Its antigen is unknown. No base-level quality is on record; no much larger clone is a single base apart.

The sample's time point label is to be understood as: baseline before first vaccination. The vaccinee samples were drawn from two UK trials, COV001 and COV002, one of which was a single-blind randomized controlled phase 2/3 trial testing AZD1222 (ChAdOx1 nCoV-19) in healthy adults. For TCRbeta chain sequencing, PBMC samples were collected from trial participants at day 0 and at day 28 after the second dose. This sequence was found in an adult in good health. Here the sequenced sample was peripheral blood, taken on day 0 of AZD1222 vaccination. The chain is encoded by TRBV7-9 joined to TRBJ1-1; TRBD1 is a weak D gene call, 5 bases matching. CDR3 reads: CASSSTGTETEAFF. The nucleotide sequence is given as TGTGCCAGCAGCTCAACCGGGACGGAGACTGAAGCTTTCTTT. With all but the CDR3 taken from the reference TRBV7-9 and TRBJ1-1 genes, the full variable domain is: DTGVSQNPRHKITKRGQNVTFRCDPISEHNRLYWYRQTLGQGPEFLTYFQNEAQLEKSRLLSDRFSAERPKGSFSTLEIQRTEQGDSAMYLCASSSTGTETEAFFGQGTRLTVV.